This passage covers 20 T cell receptor beta chains from one sample sequenced in a study of T cell responses to AZD1222 COVID-19 vaccine. The table came from immunoSEQ multiplex PCR; TCRdb's copy has only in-frame clones and leaves some out. Counted here are about 130,000 clones, roughly 90% occurring once; the ten biggest clones make up more than 3.5%. The sample was peripheral blood, taken on day 0 of AZD1222 vaccination. The receptors were sampled from an adult in good health.

The chain employs TRBV24-1 and TRBJ2-7, with D perhaps matching TRBD1 (5 bases). V lost 2 bases, J lost 2 bases, and 15 bases lay in between. Germline CDR1 is KGHDR and CDR2 is SFDVKD. There are 16 residues in the CDR3. CDR3 DNA sequence: TGTGCCACCAGTGATTCGCAGGGCAGGTACCCCTACGAGCAGTACTTC. This codes for CATSDSQGRYPYEQYF.

The V and J genes are TRBV6-5 and TRBJ2-7, with TRBD2 identical over 14 bases. Germline CDR1 reads MNHEY; CDR2 reads SVGAGI. The CDR3 is 15 amino acids. With V trimmed by 6 bases and J by 5 bases, 6 bases remained unmatched. CDR3 amino acids: CASRPTSGGVNEQYF. CDR3 DNA sequence: TGTGCCAGCAGACCGACTAGCGGGGGGGTCAACGAGCAGTACTTC.

The chain recombines TRBV9 with TRBJ1-4, with TRBD1 identical over 7 bases. The CDR3 extends over 14 amino acids. CDR1 and CDR2 from the germline V gene are SGDLS and YYNGEE. V lost 4 bases, J lost 5 bases, and 5 bases stayed unmatched. CDR3 bases: TGTGCCAGCAGCTACAGGGGAAGCAATGAAAAACTGTTTTTT. It translates to CASSYRGSNEKLFF.

The J gene is TRBJ2-3, the V gene TRBV7-3, with 7 bases lining up with TRBD2. The V gene end was trimmed by 5 bases and the J gene end by 0 bases; junction bases not matched to a gene: 5. Germline assignment: CDR1 SGHTA and CDR2 FQGTGA. The CDR3 is made up of 15 amino acids. The CDR3 is CASSLSGTSTDTQYF. CDR3 DNA sequence: TGTGCCAGCAGCCTAAGCGGGACTAGCACAGATACGCAGTATTTT.

The chain recombines TRBV14 with TRBJ2-1; D unresolved. Germline assignment: CDR1 SGHDN and CDR2 FVKESK. The ends were cut back, 0 bases at V and 10 bases at J, with 7 bases in the middle. The CDR3 is 12 residues long. CDR3 bases: TGTGCCAGCAGCCAAGATGCTATAGAGCAGTTCTTC. Residues: CASSQDAIEQFF.

The chain couples TRBV7-9 to TRBJ2-5; D is unresolved. The CDR3 sequence is 11 residues long. V gave up 3 bases and J gave up 4 bases, with 3 bases separating them. Germline V gene data show CDR1 as SEHNR and CDR2 as FQNEAQ (reference sequence). CDR3 loop: CASSFSETQYF. CDR3 DNA sequence: TGTGCCAGCAGCTTTTCAGAGACCCAGTACTTC.

The gene calls are TRBV10-3 and TRBJ1-6, with 7 bases identical to TRBD1. V dropped 5 bases and J dropped 13; count of bases not matched to a gene: 11. Germline V lookup: CDR1 ENHRY, CDR2 SYGVKD. The CDR3 loop spans 14 amino acids. The CDR3 here is CAISPGQALGPLHF. CDR3 nucleotides: TGTGCCATCAGTCCTGGACAGGCCTTAGGGCCCCTCCACTTT.

This clone was observed once. The chain uses TRBV27 and TRBJ2-1, with 7 bases aligning to TRBD1. V was pared by 2 bases and J by 5 bases, with 6 bases of the junction left unmatched. Germline CDR1 reads MNHEY; CDR2 reads SMNVEV (reference sequence). CDR3 length: 15 residues. The CDR3 DNA is TGTGCCAGCAGTTTACTCAGGGGGACGGACAATGAGCAGTTCTTC. This sequence encodes CASSLLRGTDNEQFF.

This chain uses TRBV11-2 with TRBJ1-1; D remains ambiguous. The V and J ends lost 5 bases and 4 bases respectively, with 8 bases between them. The V gene's germline CDR1 is SGHAT and CDR2 FQNNGV. The CDR3 extends over 12 amino acids. The CDR3 sequence: CASSPGTTEAFF. DNA for the CDR3: TGTGCCAGCAGCCCGGGTACCACTGAAGCTTTCTTT.

The chain recombines TRBV4-1 with TRBJ2-1, with 14 bases aligning to TRBD2. CDR1 is MGHRA, CDR2 YSYEKL, per germline. V gave up 5 bases and J gave up 5 bases; unmatched junction bases: 8. The CDR3 spans 17 residues. CDR3 loop: CASSVPGLAGVNNEQFF. CDR3 bases: TGCGCCAGCAGCGTACCGGGACTAGCGGGGGTGAACAATGAGCAGTTCTTC.

The rearrangement links TRBV28 to TRBJ2-3; no definite D call. The V gene lost 1 base and the J gene lost 4 bases, with 3 bases spanning the gap. The CDR3 contains 12 residues. The germline V gene encodes CDR1 MDHEN and CDR2 SYDVKM. Here the CDR3 DNA reads TGTGCCAGCAGTTTATTTTCAGATACGCAGTATTTT. This encodes CASSLFSDTQYF.

V gene TRBV28 combines with J gene TRBJ1-2; D not certain. Trimming removed 1 base at V and 2 bases at J, with 8 bases between. CDR1 and CDR2 (germline): MDHEN, SYDVKM. This CDR3 comprises 14 residues. CDR3 coding DNA: TGTGCCAGCAGTTTATTAGGCAACAACTATGGCTACACCTTC. Its protein product is CASSLLGNNYGYTF.

The chain recombines TRBV6-5 with TRBJ2-7, with 9 positions matching TRBD1. This CDR3 is built from 15 residues. Germline V lookup: CDR1 MNHEY, CDR2 SVGAGI. With 7 bases clipped from V and 2 bases from J, the junction kept 9 bases outside the gene matches. The CDR3 loop is CASIQNRDRAYEQYF. CDR3 nucleotides: TGTGCCAGCATCCAAAACCGGGACAGGGCCTACGAGCAGTACTTC.

J is TRBJ1-1 and V is TRBV6-6; D possibly corresponds to TRBD1 (6 bases). The CDR3 runs to 15 residues. V was trimmed by 2 bases and J by 4 bases, leaving 14 bases between them. Germline-derived CDR1 and CDR2 are MNHNY and SVGAGI (reference sequence). The CDR3, as DNA: TGTGCCAGCAGTTACGGGGGCAGGGCGGGCACTGAAGCTTTCTTT. It encodes CASSYGGRAGTEAFF.

The J gene is TRBJ1-4, the V gene TRBV18, with D uncertain. V lost 0 bases to trimming and J lost 8 bases, with 10 bases between them. The CDR3 sequence is 14 residues long. Germline lookup yields CDR1 KGHSH and CDR2 LQKENI. DNA of the CDR3: TGTGCCAGCTCACCACCGGAGGCGGAAGAAAAACTGTTTTTT. This codes for CASSPPEAEEKLFF.

The chain combines TRBV25-1 with TRBJ1-2; TRBD1 matches 8 bases. The CDR3 sequence is 13 residues long. The V gene's germline CDR1 is MGHDK and CDR2 SYGVNS. The trim removed 6 bases at V and 6 bases at J, leaving 6 bases unmatched. The CDR3 bases are TGTGCCAGCAGCAGGACAGGGCTACATGGCTACACCTTC. This gives the protein CASSRTGLHGYTF.

The table lists this clone with a count of one. The chain links TRBV7-8 to TRBJ2-7; D is possibly TRBD2 (6 bases). This CDR3 is built from 12 residues. The V end lost 10 bases, the J end lost 7 bases, and 17 bases lay between the germline ends. Germline V gives CDR1 SGHVS, CDR2 FQNEAQ. The CDR3 DNA sequence: TGTGCCACCCTCCTAGCCGGGGGAGAGCAGTACTTC. It encodes CATLLAGGEQYF.

The chain has TRBV7-2 and TRBJ2-3; 7 nucleotides agree with TRBD1. In germline, CDR1 is SGHTA, CDR2 FQGNSA. The CDR3 totals 16 residues. The ends lost 5 bases at V and 1 base at J; junction bases unmatched: 9. The CDR3 DNA reads TGTGCCAGCAGCACCGGGACAGCAGTTCGCACAGATACGCAGTATTTT. It translates to CASSTGTAVRTDTQYF.

The chain carries TRBV28 and TRBJ1-1; D is unresolved. Per germline, CDR1 MDHEN and CDR2 SYDVKM. This CDR3 is 12 amino acids long. CDR3 DNA: TGTGCTATACCCCGCGCACGGGGTGAAGCTTTCTTT. The encoded protein is CAIPRARGEAFF. Variable domain in full (rest from reference TRBV28 and TRBJ1-1): DVKVTQSSRYLVKRTGEKVFLECVQDMDHENMFWYRQDPGLGLRLIYFSYDVKMKEKGDIPEGYSVSREKKERFSLILESASTNQTSMYLCAIPRARGEAFFGQGTRLTVV.

The chain couples TRBV7-9 to TRBJ2-7; the match to TRBD1 covers 11 bases. The CDR3 length is 14 residues. The J segment lost 6 bases and the V segment lost 4 bases, leaving 5 bases of the junction unmatched. CDR1 and CDR2 from the germline V gene are SEHNR and FQNEAQ (reference sequence). The CDR3 DNA is TGTGCCAGCAGCTCCGGGACAGGGGGTCGCGAGCAGTACTTC. Amino acid sequence: CASSSGTGGREQYF. Based on the CDR3 plus reference TRBV7-9 and TRBJ2-7, the full variable domain is DTGVSQNPRHKITKRGQNVTFRCDPISEHNRLYWYRQTLGQGPEFLTYFQNEAQLEKSRLLSDRFSAERPKGSFSTLEIQRTEQGDSAMYLCASSSGTGGREQYFGPGTRLTVT.